The 26 T cell receptor beta chains given below trace back to one sample, sequenced in a study of long-term antiretroviral therapy in people with HIV. The assay used was immunoSEQ (version v3.0), run at survey level. Sequencing used immunoSEQ multiplex PCR; TCRdb keeps in-frame clones, though not all of them. The sample lists roughly 20,000 clones, approximately 86% seen once, with about 11% in the top ten. Here the sequenced sample was unsorted PBMCs, taken 0.5 years after starting antiretroviral therapy. The origin of the receptors is a man aged 40-55 years with HIV.

V and J are TRBV7-9 and TRBJ2-3; tentatively, D is TRBD2 (6 bases). V lost 7 bases, J lost 2 bases, and 13 bases lay in between. CDR3 size: 14 residues. Germline V lookup: CDR1 SEHNR, CDR2 FQNEAQ (reference sequence). CDR3 amino acids: CASTPPSDTDTQYF. CDR3 nucleotides: TGTGCCAGCACCCCCCCTAGCGACACAGATACGCAGTATTTT.

This chain joins TRBV11-2 and TRBJ2-1; possible D gene TRBD2, 6 bases. The germline gives CDR1 SGHAT, CDR2 FQNNGV. This CDR3 spans 17 amino acids. Trimming cost V 8 bases and J 1 base, with 21 bases left between them. For the CDR3, the DNA is TGTGCCAGCTCGTTTGGGGGGAAGCTTAGTTCCTACAATGAGCAGTTCTTC. It specifies CASSFGGKLSSYNEQFF.

The V call is TRBV4-2, the J call TRBJ1-2, with D possibly being TRBD1 (5 bases). Trimming cost V 0 bases and J 8 bases, with 13 bases left between them. The CDR3 has 14 residues. Germline V lookup: CDR1 LGHNA, CDR2 YNFKEQ. The CDR3 loop reads CASSQDLGGTGYTF. The CDR3 nucleotides are TGTGCCAGCAGCCAAGATTTGGGGGGGACGGGCTACACCTTC.

The CDR3 spells CASSLGPYEQFF. The DNA for the CDR3 is TGTGCCAGCAGCTTAGGGCCCTATGAGCAGTTCTTC. The chain has TRBV11-2 and TRBJ2-1; D gene uncertain. V was clipped by 1 base and J by 8 bases, with 6 bases between them. CDR1 is SGHAT, CDR2 FQNNGV, per germline. CDR3 length: 12 residues.

V is TRBV7-9 and J is TRBJ2-5; 10 nucleotides align to TRBD1. This CDR3 is built from 18 residues. Trimming removed 10 bases from V and 3 bases from J; junction bases left unmatched: 20. CDR1 and CDR2 from the germline V gene are SEHNR and FQNEAQ (reference sequence). CDR3 in amino acids: CATPVPGQGWQEEETQYF. The DNA of the CDR3 is TGTGCCACTCCAGTCCCGGGACAGGGGTGGCAAGAGGAAGAGACCCAGTACTTC.

V and J are TRBV15 and TRBJ2-3, with D possibly TRBD2 on 6 matching bases. Germline lookup yields CDR1 LNHNV and CDR2 YYDKDF (reference sequence). Trimming removed 1 base at V and 9 bases at J, with 14 bases between. This CDR3 comprises 14 residues. The chain's CDR3 is CATSRVGREETQYF. The CDR3 region has the DNA TGTGCCACCAGCAGAGTTGGCAGGGAGGAAACGCAGTATTTT.

The CDR3 DNA reads TGCGCCAGCAGTTTAGCGGAATTCTACAATGAGCAGTTCTTC. Translated, it gives CASSLAEFYNEQFF. V gene TRBV5-1 combines with J gene TRBJ2-1, with D tentatively TRBD2 (6 bases). CDR1 and CDR2 from the germline V gene are SGHRS and YFSETQ. The CDR3 runs to 14 residues. Between the trimmed V and J ends, which lost 5 bases and 3 bases, there was a span of 12 bases.

This clone was recorded once. V usage is TRBV5-4 and J usage is TRBJ2-7; 7 nucleotides line up with TRBD1. The J segment lost 2 bases and the V segment lost 5 bases, leaving 7 bases of the junction unmatched. The CDR3 sequence is 14 residues long. The germline gives CDR1 SGHNT, CDR2 YYREEE (reference sequence). DNA for the CDR3: TGTGCCAGCAGGCCCGGGACAGAGCCCTACGAGCAGTACTTC. Its protein is CASRPGTEPYEQYF.

This clone was recorded only once. V and J are TRBV7-3 and TRBJ2-3, with 10 positions matching TRBD1. CDR1 is SGHTA, CDR2 FQGTGA, per germline. V shed 5 bases, J shed 0 bases, and the junction held 14 bases outside the gene matches. The CDR3 extends over 19 amino acids. CDR3 loop: CASSPARDRGPASTDTQYF. The CDR3 DNA reads TGTGCCAGCAGCCCCGCCCGGGACAGGGGCCCTGCTAGCACAGATACGCAGTATTTT.

The V gene is TRBV2, the J gene TRBJ2-2, with D perhaps matching TRBD1 (6 bases). Germline V gives CDR1 SNHLY, CDR2 FYNNEI. The CDR3 contains 15 residues. Trimming took off 6 bases at V and 3 bases at J, with 14 bases between the two ends. The CDR3 spells CASRGWAGDTGELFF. The CDR3 bases are TGTGCCAGCAGGGGATGGGCAGGGGACACCGGGGAGCTGTTTTTT.

The chain uses TRBV5-1 and TRBJ2-7; 7 bases line up with TRBD1. The V gene's germline CDR1 is SGHRS and CDR2 YFSETQ. The CDR3 is 13 residues long. Trimming cost V 4 bases and J 3 bases; bases outside gene matches: 4. CDR3 in amino acids: CASSHQGDYEQYF. In DNA form, the CDR3 reads TGCGCCAGCAGCCACCAGGGGGACTACGAGCAGTACTTC.

The genes are TRBV4-3 and TRBJ1-2; TRBD1 might be the D (5 bases). The CDR3 consists of 15 residues. Trimming pared 0 bases from V and 4 bases from J, leaving 12 bases between. The germline V gene encodes CDR1 LGHNA and CDR2 YSLEER. The CDR3: CASSQDPGTPYGYTF. The DNA of the CDR3 is TGCGCCAGCAGCCAAGACCCAGGGACGCCCTATGGCTACACCTTC.

The V call is TRBV5-1, the J call TRBJ2-3; a possible D gene is TRBD1 (5 bases). Trimming pared 0 bases from V and 0 bases from J, leaving 8 bases between. This CDR3 spans 15 amino acids. CDR1 is SGHRS, CDR2 YFSETQ, per germline. The CDR3 nucleotides are TGCGCCAGCAGCTTGGAAGGGGCTAGCACAGATACGCAGTATTTT. Translating it yields CASSLEGASTDTQYF.

The rearrangement uses TRBV10-2 and TRBJ2-2; D uncertain. Trimming left V 2 bases short and J 6 bases short, with 10 bases between. Germline V gene sequence: CDR1 WSHSY, CDR2 SAAADI. The CDR3 is 14 amino acids. CDR3 in DNA: TGCGCCAGCAGTGAGAGAGCCTGGGCCGGGGAGCTGTTTTTT. It specifies CASSERAWAGELFF.

This clone was detected only once. The chain couples TRBV7-9 to TRBJ2-1; D uncertain. The length of the CDR3 is 14 residues. Germline values: CDR1 SEHNR, CDR2 FQNEAQ (reference sequence). V lost 3 bases, J lost 0 bases, and 6 bases lay in between. The CDR3 DNA sequence: TGTGCCAGCAGCTTCCAGAGCTCCTACAATGAGCAGTTCTTC. Its protein product is CASSFQSSYNEQFF.

The chain has TRBV6-5 and TRBJ2-1, with TRBD1 as a possible D gene (6 bases). The CDR3 spans 14 residues. CDR1 and CDR2 from the germline V gene are MNHEY and SVGAGI. V lost 6 bases and J 0 bases, leaving 9 bases between the germline ends. This CDR3 is CASSDRPSYNEQFF. As DNA, the CDR3 is TGTGCCAGCAGCGACAGGCCCTCCTACAATGAGCAGTTCTTC.

The rearrangement links TRBV25-1 to TRBJ1-1; D ambiguous. CDR3 length: 13 amino acids. Germline CDR1 and CDR2: MGHDK and SYGVNS. V was cut by 8 bases and J by 3 bases, with 13 bases left in between. CDR3 nucleotides: TGTGCCAGCGTCGACGACCTGTACACTGAAGCTTTCTTT. This encodes CASVDDLYTEAFF.

The V gene is TRBV4-2, the J gene TRBJ2-1; maybe TRBD2 (5 bases). Germline V gene lookup returns CDR1 LGHNA and CDR2 YNFKEQ. This CDR3 contains 15 residues. Between the trimmed V and J ends, which lost 2 bases and 6 bases, there was a span of 14 bases. CDR3 nucleotide sequence: TGTGCCAGCAGCCAAACCCAGGAGGCTAGCAATGAGCAGTTCTTC. As protein: CASSQTQEASNEQFF.

DNA for the CDR3: TGTGCCAGTAGTATGAGGGACAGTGGCACAGATACGCAGTATTTT. Its protein is CASSMRDSGTDTQYF. This chain links TRBV19 with TRBJ2-3, with 7 positions matching TRBD1. J lost 1 base, V lost 3 bases, and 4 bases had no gene match. This CDR3 comprises 15 residues. The germline V gene encodes CDR1 LNHDA and CDR2 SQIVND (reference sequence). The full variable domain, its missing parts supplied by reference TRBV19 and TRBJ2-3, is DGGITQSPKYLFRKEGQNVTLSCEQNLNHDAMYWYRQDPGQGLRLIYYSQIVNDFQKGDIAEGYSVSREKKESFPLTVTSAQKNPTAFYLCASSMRDSGTDTQYFGPGTRLTVL.

CDR3: CASSKLAGGGNEQFF. The CDR3 DNA sequence: TGTGCCAGCAGCAAACTAGCGGGGGGAGGTAATGAGCAGTTCTTC. The V call is TRBV2, the J call TRBJ2-1; TRBD2 aligns across 12 bases. With V trimmed by 6 bases and J by 7 bases, 7 bases remained unmatched. The CDR3 covers 15 residues. CDR1 SNHLY and CDR2 FYNNEI come from the germline V gene.

The chain carries TRBV2 and TRBJ1-5; D gene uncertain. Germline-derived CDR1 and CDR2 are SNHLY and FYNNEI. This CDR3 region has 11 residues. V was pared by 2 bases and J by 10 bases, with 6 bases between. The CDR3, as DNA: TGTGCCAGCAGTGAACGGCATCCCCAGCATTTT. It yields the protein CASSERHPQHF.

The rearrangement joins TRBV6-5 to TRBJ2-5, with a tentative D call TRBD2 (6 bases). The V gene's germline CDR1 is MNHEY and CDR2 SVGAGI. The ends were cut back, 6 bases at V and 5 bases at J, with 16 bases in the middle. The CDR3 contains 14 residues. CDR3 residues: CASSLPSRGETQYF. DNA for the CDR3: TGTGCCAGCAGCCTCCCAAGCCGGGGGGAGACCCAGTACTTC.

As for this clone: Additional DNA sequences in this sample encode the identical CDR3. The chain joins TRBV9 to TRBJ1-2; 12 bases agree with TRBD1. This CDR3 region has 15 residues. V trimming: 3 bases; J trimming: 2 bases; junction bases outside the gene matches: 2. In germline, CDR1 is SGDLS, CDR2 YYNGEE. CDR3: CASSGDRGPNYGYTF. CDR3 nucleotides: TGTGCCAGCAGCGGGGACAGGGGGCCCAACTATGGCTACACCTTC.

This clone was observed a single time. The chain has TRBV30 and TRBJ1-5; 8 bases match TRBD1. CDR1 and CDR2 from the germline V gene are GTSNPN and SVGIG (reference sequence). The CDR3 totals 13 residues. Trimming at V came to 5 bases and at J to 6 bases, leaving 6 bases not matched to a gene. DNA for the CDR3: TGTGCCTGGGCCGGTACAGGGGGTCAGCCCCAGCATTTT. Residues: CAWAGTGGQPQHF.

The chain carries TRBV10-3 and TRBJ1-2; D possibly corresponds to TRBD1 (6 bases). The CDR3 loop spans 12 amino acids. Trimming took 5 bases from V and 8 from J, leaving 12 bases between them. Per germline, CDR1 ENHRY and CDR2 SYGVKD. For the CDR3, the DNA is TGTGCCATCAGTCCACAGGGCCCCGGCTACACCTTC. As protein: CAISPQGPGYTF.

The chain uses TRBV6-4 and TRBJ1-1; D ambiguous. V was trimmed by 3 bases and J by 1 base, leaving 12 bases between them. CDR3 length: 15 residues. Germline CDR1 and CDR2: MRHNA and SNTAGT. The CDR3 here is CASSETAFTNTEAFF. CDR3 sequence (DNA): TGTGCCAGCAGTGAAACAGCCTTTACGAACACTGAAGCTTTCTTT.